This T cell receptor beta chain was sequenced during a study of cytomegalovirus exposure and HLA in healthy donors. Study-level background: Researchers previously reported finding fewer than 140 million unique TCR beta sequences from approximately 200 million T cells. The study placed 80% to 85% of its approximately 400 genotyped donors in the Caucasian-associated ancestry cluster.

General study results and limits: Most TCR sequences proved rare, with some public TCRs found in many donors.

The PCR made use of 60 Vbeta and 13 Jbeta primers. Some clones are missing from TCRdb's copy, which holds only in-frame ones; the method was immunoSEQ multiplex PCR. The data show 150,000 to 200,000 clones, about 80% seen once. This clone was seen a few times. Its specificity is unknown. This CDR3 spans 16 amino acids. Germline CDR1 is MGHRA and CDR2 is YSYEKL. After removal of 0 bases from V and 6 bases from J, the junction contained 7 bases not matched to a gene. The chain is built from TRBV4-1 and TRBJ1-4, with 7 bases that match TRBD1. This TCR was recovered from a woman in her forties or fifties in good health and CMV-seronegative. Sequencing used PBMCs. CDR3: CASSQDMGTGDEKLFF. The CDR3 region has the DNA TGCGCCAGCAGCCAAGATATGGGAACAGGGGATGAAAAACTGTTTTTT.